This T cell receptor (beta chain) emerged from a study of shared clonotypes between healthy human individuals. At the level of the study: The donors, a couple of women and a few men, were aged 18 to 49.

The junction had 10 bases not matched to a gene; V was cut back by 0 bases and J by 4 bases. Looked up from germline, CDR1 is SNHLY and CDR2 is FYNNEI. This CDR3 has 19 amino acids. Clones were read by immunoSEQ multiplex PCR, and TCRdb kept only the in-frame ones, dropping some. The table records under 1 million clones, 96% of them present only once. About this clone: Its antigen is as yet unknown.

The study's findings and limits: Estimated richness values were generally larger in naive subsets than in memory subsets. Represented diversity, genetic and exposure-history alike, was limited by few donors.

The naive CD8 subset, CD45RO-negative cells positively selected for CCR7, excluded terminally differentiated effector memory CD45RA+ cells. Nashville, Tennessee was home to all donors, who were Caucasian adults. V gene TRBV2 combines with J gene TRBJ2-3, with 13 bases aligning to TRBD2. The TCR comes from a man aged 25 to 40 in good health. The sequencing sample was made of naive CD8+ T cells sorted from blood. The CDR3 is CASSEAGTSGTIFADTQYF. CDR3 DNA sequence: TGTGCCAGCAGTGAAGCCGGGACTAGCGGGACCATATTCGCAGATACGCAGTATTTT.